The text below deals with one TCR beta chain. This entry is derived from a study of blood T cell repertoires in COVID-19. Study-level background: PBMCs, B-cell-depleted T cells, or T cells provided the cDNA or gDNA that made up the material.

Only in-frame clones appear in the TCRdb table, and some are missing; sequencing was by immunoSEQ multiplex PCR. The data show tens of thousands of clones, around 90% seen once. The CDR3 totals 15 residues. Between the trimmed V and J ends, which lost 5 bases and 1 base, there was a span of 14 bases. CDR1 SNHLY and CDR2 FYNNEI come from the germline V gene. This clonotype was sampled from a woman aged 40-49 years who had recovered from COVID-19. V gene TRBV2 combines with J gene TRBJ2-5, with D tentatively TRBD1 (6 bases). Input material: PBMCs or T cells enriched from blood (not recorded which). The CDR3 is CASSPDRRIQETQYF. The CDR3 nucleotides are TGTGCCAGCAGTCCAGACAGGCGGATCCAAGAGACCCAGTACTTC.